This is a list of T cell receptor beta chains from one sample in a study of PD-1 blockade in classical Hodgkin lymphoma. TCRdb keeps only in-frame clones here, not all; method: immunoSEQ multiplex PCR. The sample carries around 4,100 clones, approximately 66% recorded once. The sample in question was CD8+ T cells from blood, obtained before the fourth cycle of nivolumab. Source of these receptors: a human donor with classical Hodgkin lymphoma. CDR3s include the opening cysteine and the closing phenylalanine or tryptophan. The D gene is left open where the match is weak. Some rows have no size entry. The others give once, few or many, or a class for an expanded clone.

TRBJ2-1	TRBD2	medium-sized	TRBV27	TGTGCCACCACCTTTGTCGGGGGGGGCTACAATGAGCAGTTCTTC	CATTFVGGGYNEQFF
TRBJ1-1	-	-	TRBV30	TGTGCCTGGAGTCGGGGGGGGCACGGCACTGAAGCTTTCTTT	CAWSRGGHGTEAFF
TRBJ2-1	-	-	TRBV25-1	TGTGCCAGCAGTGACTGGTACAATGAGCAGTTCTTC	CASSDWYNEQFF
TRBJ1-4	-	-	TRBV6-6	TGTGCCAGCATCACGGGGCACGGGACAACTAATGAAAAACTGTTTTTT	CASITGHGTTNEKLFF
TRBJ2-3	-	-	TRBV6-5	TGTGCCAGCAGTACGGGACCAGCGGATACGCAGTATTTT	CASSTGPADTQYF
TRBJ2-3	-	-	TRBV27	TGTGCCAGCAGTTTATCGATAACGGCAGATACGCAGTATTTT	CASSLSITADTQYF
TRBJ2-1	TRBD2	-	TRBV9	TGTGCCAGCAGCCCCCGTGGAGCGGGGAGCTCCTACAATGAGCAGTTCTTC	CASSPRGAGSSYNEQFF
TRBJ1-1	TRBD1	few	TRBV30	TGTGCCCAAACGCAGGGGGACACTGAAGCTTTCTTT	CAQTQGDTEAFF
TRBJ2-3	-	-	TRBV20-1	TGCAGTGCTACAGGGTTAGATACGCAGTATTTT	CSATGLDTQYF
TRBJ1-2	-	-	TRBV19	TGTGCCAGTAGGGGAGAACCTGCCCATGGGATGCGTACCTATGGCTACACCTTC	CASRGEPAHGMRTYGYTF
TRBJ2-1	-	-	TRBV19	TGTGCCAGTAGTATATCTGATAGCTACAATGAGCAGTTCTTC	CASSISDSYNEQFF
TRBJ2-3	-	-	TRBV2	TGTGCCAGCAGTGAATTCCAGAGAACTAGCACAGATACGCAGTATTTT	CASSEFQRTSTDTQYF
TRBJ2-1	TRBD2	few	TRBV7-9	TGTGCCAGCACCGGGACTAGCGTTTACAATGAGCAGTTCTTC	CASTGTSVYNEQFF
TRBJ2-1	-	-	TRBV4-1	TGCGCCAGCAGCCCCCAGCCCCCCGAGAGCTCCTACAATGAGCAGTTCTTC	CASSPQPPESSYNEQFF
TRBJ1-1	-	large	TRBV5-5	TGTGCCAGCAGCTTTAGTGCGCTTGGCACTGAAGCTTTCTTT	CASSFSALGTEAFF
TRBJ2-1	-	-	TRBV7-3	TGTGCCAGCAGCTTAACCGGGGTGGCCTACAATGAGCAGTTCTTC	CASSLTGVAYNEQFF
TRBJ2-7	TRBD2	-	TRBV4-2	TGTGCCAGCAGCCAAGATAGCGGGGGGGCCGACGAGCAGTACTTC	CASSQDSGGADEQYF
TRBJ1-3	-	-	TRBV5-1	TGCGCCAGCAGCTTGAATTTCCTGAAACGGAACACCATATATTTT	CASSLNFLKRNTIYF
TRBJ1-1	-	-	TRBV27	TGTGCCAGCAGTGAAAGGAACACTGAAGCTTTCTTT	CASSERNTEAFF
TRBJ2-7	-	-	TRBV5-3	TGTGCCAGCAGCTTACGGGACAATGCCCCGGGCGAGCAGTACTTC	CASSLRDNAPGEQYF
TRBJ1-1	-	-	TRBV7-9	TGTGCCAGCAGCTCCCCGTACGGGAACACTGAAGCTTTCTTT	CASSSPYGNTEAFF
TRBJ2-1	-	-	TRBV6-5	TGTGCCAGCAGTCATGGGAGACTTGAGCAGTTCTTC	CASSHGRLEQFF
TRBJ2-6	-	-	TRBV5-6	TGTGCCAGCAGCTTGGTCGTCTCTGGGGCCAACGTCCTGACTTTC	CASSLVVSGANVLTF
TRBJ2-5	-	few	TRBV7-9	TGTGCCAGCAGCTTAGCGCCCGCCGGGACTTCCGAAGAGACCCAGTACTTC	CASSLAPAGTSEETQYF